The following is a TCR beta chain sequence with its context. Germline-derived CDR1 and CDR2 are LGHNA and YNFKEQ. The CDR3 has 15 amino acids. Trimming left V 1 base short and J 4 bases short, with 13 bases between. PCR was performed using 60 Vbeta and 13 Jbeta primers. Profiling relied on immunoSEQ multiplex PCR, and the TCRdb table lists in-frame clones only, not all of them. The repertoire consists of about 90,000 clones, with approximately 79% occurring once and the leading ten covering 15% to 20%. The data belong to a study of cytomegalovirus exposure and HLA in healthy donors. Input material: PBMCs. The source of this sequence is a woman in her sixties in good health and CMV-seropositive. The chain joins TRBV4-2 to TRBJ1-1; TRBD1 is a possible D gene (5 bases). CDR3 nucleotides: TGTGCCAGCAGCCAAGCATCGCAGGGCGGCACTGAAGCTTTCTTT. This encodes CASSQASQGGTEAFF.